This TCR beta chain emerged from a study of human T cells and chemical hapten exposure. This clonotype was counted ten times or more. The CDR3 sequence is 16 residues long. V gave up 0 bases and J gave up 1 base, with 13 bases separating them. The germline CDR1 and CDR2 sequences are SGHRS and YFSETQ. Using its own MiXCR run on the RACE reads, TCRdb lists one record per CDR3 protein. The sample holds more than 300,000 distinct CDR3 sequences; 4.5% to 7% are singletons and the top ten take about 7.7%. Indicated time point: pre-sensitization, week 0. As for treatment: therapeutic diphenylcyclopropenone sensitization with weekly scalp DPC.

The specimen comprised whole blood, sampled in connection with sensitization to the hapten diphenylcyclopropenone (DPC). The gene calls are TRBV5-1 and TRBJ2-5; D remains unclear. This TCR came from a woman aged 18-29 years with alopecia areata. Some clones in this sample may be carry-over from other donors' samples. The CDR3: CASSLAIKGLQETQYF. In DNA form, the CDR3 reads TGCGCCAGCAGCTTGGCCATAAAGGGCCTCCAAGAGACCCAGTACTTC.